The next 30 T cell receptor beta chains were all read from a single sample in a study of cytomegalovirus exposure and HLA in healthy donors. Repertoires were generated with immunoSEQ multiplex PCR, while TCRdb's copy carries only in-frame clones and drops some. The table has about 110,000 clones, around nine tenths seen once. Source material: PBMCs. Receptors were obtained from a woman between 18 and 30 years old in good health and CMV-seronegative.

The V gene is TRBV10-3, the J gene TRBJ2-3, with 9 bases lining up with TRBD1. The CDR3 runs to 14 residues. Germline trimming cut 0 bases from V and 6 bases from J; bases unmatched to any gene: 1. CDR1 and CDR2 (germline): ENHRY, SYGVKD. CDR3 loop: CAISESGTGDTQYF. CDR3 nucleotides: TGTGCCATCAGTGAGTCGGGGACAGGGGATACGCAGTATTTT.

The V call is TRBV4-3, the J call TRBJ2-1, with TRBD2 identical over 8 bases. Germline V gene lookup returns CDR1 LGHNA and CDR2 YSLEER. After removal of 4 bases from V and 3 bases from J, the junction contained 5 bases not matched to a gene. The CDR3 extends over 15 amino acids. As DNA, the CDR3 is TGCGCCAGCAGCCTAGCAGCGGGAGACTACAATGAGCAGTTCTTC. This encodes CASSLAAGDYNEQFF.

The V and J genes are TRBV30 and TRBJ2-1; 13 bases are a match to TRBD2. Per the germline V gene, CDR1 is GTSNPN and CDR2 is SVGIG (reference sequence). V lost 6 bases, J lost 6 bases, and 17 bases stayed unmatched. This CDR3 comprises 18 residues. CDR3 region: CACATSSATSGGTNEQFF. CDR3 DNA sequence: TGTGCCTGTGCTACTAGTTCCGCGACTAGCGGGGGGACCAATGAGCAGTTCTTC. Full variable domain (missing parts from reference TRBV30 and TRBJ2-1): SQTIHQWPATLVQPVGSPLSLECTVEGTSNPNLYWYRQAAGRGLQLLFYSVGIGQISSEVPQNLSASRPQDRQFILSSKKLLLSDSGFYLCACATSSATSGGTNEQFFGPGTRLTVL.

This sequence joins TRBV28 and TRBJ1-4; D is unresolved. Trimming took 7 bases from V and 5 from J, leaving 11 bases between them. The germline V gene encodes CDR1 MDHEN and CDR2 SYDVKM. This CDR3 region has 13 residues. The CDR3 here is CASMNNGNEKLFF. CDR3 coding DNA: TGTGCCAGCATGAATAACGGGAATGAAAAACTGTTTTTT.

The genes are TRBV7-2 and TRBJ2-3, with 11 bases fitting TRBD2. CDR1 and CDR2 (germline): SGHTA, FQGNSA. Trimming took 5 bases from V and 1 from J; bases not matched to a gene: 5. The CDR3 contains 16 residues. CDR3 protein: CASSPGTSGRTDTQYF. The CDR3 DNA sequence: TGTGCCAGCAGCCCCGGGACTAGCGGACGCACAGATACGCAGTATTTT.

The chain has TRBV9 and TRBJ1-4; 8 nucleotides line up with TRBD1. V shed 2 bases and J 4 bases; nucleotides not matched to a gene: 7. CDR1 and CDR2 (germline): SGDLS, YYNGEE. The length of the CDR3 is 16 residues. The CDR3 coding sequence is TGTGCCAGCAGCGTCCAGGGGGCGACTCGTAATGAAAAACTGTTTTTT. Residues: CASSVQGATRNEKLFF.

The gene calls are TRBV9 and TRBJ2-5; 10 nucleotides line up with TRBD2. From germline, CDR1 is SGDLS and CDR2 YYNGEE. V lost 1 base, J lost 5 bases, and 14 bases stayed unmatched. CDR3 length: 18 residues. DNA for the CDR3: TGTGCCAGCAGCGTATTTGGGCTAGCGGGAGAGGGGCGCGAGACCCAGTACTTC. It codes for CASSVFGLAGEGRETQYF. The full variable domain, its missing parts supplied by reference TRBV9 and TRBJ2-5, is DSGVTQTPKHLITATGQRVTLRCSPRSGDLSVYWYQQSLDQGLQFLIQYYNGEERAKGNILERFSAQQFPDLHSELNLSSLELGDSALYFCASSVFGLAGEGRETQYFGPGTRLLVL.

V and J are TRBV4-1 and TRBJ2-5, with 8 bases that match TRBD2. The CDR3 covers 15 residues. Germline values: CDR1 MGHRA, CDR2 YSYEKL. V was pared by 8 bases and J by 5 bases, with 13 bases of the junction left unmatched. The DNA of the CDR3 is TGCGCCAGCGGCATAGGAGCGGGAGTTCTGGAGACCCAGTACTTC. It codes for CASGIGAGVLETQYF.

This clone occurred a few times. The CDR3 is CASILGSGGLYGYTF. CDR3 DNA sequence: TGTGCCAGCATCTTGGGGTCAGGGGGGCTCTATGGCTACACCTTC. The chain couples TRBV7-9 to TRBJ1-2; 7 bases are shared with TRBD1. The CDR3 runs to 15 residues. The V gene's germline CDR1 is SEHNR and CDR2 FQNEAQ (reference sequence). Trimming at V came to 7 bases and at J to 4 bases, leaving 12 bases not matched to a gene.

The genes are TRBV5-4 and TRBJ1-2; D is uncertain. This CDR3 comprises 15 residues. CDR1 SGHNT and CDR2 YYREEE come from the germline V gene (reference sequence). V was trimmed by 4 bases and J by 4 bases, leaving 17 bases between them. CDR3 protein: CASSPRGESVYGYTF. The CDR3 DNA follows: TGTGCCAGCAGCCCTCGCGGCGAGTCTGTCTATGGCTACACCTTC.

The CDR3 protein is CASSLGGQGRGYTF. DNA of the CDR3: TGTGCCAGCTCACTGGGTGGACAGGGCCGCGGCTACACCTTC. The gene calls are TRBV18 and TRBJ1-2; 8 nucleotides line up with TRBD1. CDR1 is KGHSH and CDR2 is LQKENI in the germline V gene. The V and J ends lost 4 bases and 8 bases, in that order; junction bases with no gene match: 9. The CDR3 is 14 amino acids.

The chain is built from TRBV6-1 and TRBJ1-2; 10 bases are shared with TRBD1. Losses at the gene ends were 1 base for V and 4 bases for J; bases not matched to a gene: 9. The length of the CDR3 is 17 residues. The germline CDR1 and CDR2 sequences are MNHNS and SASEGT. The CDR3 coding sequence is TGTGCCAGCAGTGAAGGTCCGGGACAGGGGTTATTCTATGGCTACACCTTC. As protein: CASSEGPGQGLFYGYTF.

This rearrangement joins TRBV15 to TRBJ1-2, with a possible D match to TRBD1 (6 bases). Trimming took 8 bases from V and 8 from J, leaving 21 bases between them. Germline-derived CDR1 and CDR2 are LNHNV and YYDKDF (reference sequence). The length of the CDR3 is 14 residues. CDR3 DNA: TGTGCCACCGATGAGGGACATACCCGGGGCGGCTACACCTTC. Encoded protein: CATDEGHTRGGYTF. Full variable domain (outside the CDR3, taken from reference TRBV15 and TRBJ1-2): DAMVIQNPRYQVTQFGKPVTLSCSQTLNHNVMYWYQQKSSQAPKLLFHYYDKDFNNEADTPDNFQSRRPNTSFCFLDIRSPGLGDTAMYLCATDEGHTRGGYTFGSGTRLTVV.

The rearrangement joins TRBV7-8 to TRBJ2-3; 8 bases map to TRBD2. Per the germline V gene, CDR1 is SGHVS and CDR2 is FQNEAQ. This CDR3 spans 17 amino acids. Trimming took 1 base from V and 2 from J; bases not matched to a gene: 8. CDR3 residues: CASSLGGAGELTDTQYF. In DNA form, the CDR3 reads TGTGCCAGCAGCTTAGGGGGAGCGGGGGAGCTCACAGATACGCAGTATTTT.

This clone has a handful of counts. The chain carries TRBV6-5 and TRBJ2-2, with TRBD2 identical over 13 bases. J was trimmed by 7 bases and V by 4 bases; bases with no gene match: 3. The CDR3 is 15 residues long. The germline V gene encodes CDR1 MNHEY and CDR2 SVGAGI. The CDR3 region has the DNA TGTGCCAGCAGTTTCAGGACTAGCGGGAGCGGGGAGCTGTTTTTT. Translation: CASSFRTSGSGELFF.

The chain employs TRBV19 and TRBJ1-1, with D possibly TRBD1 on 5 matching bases. V was trimmed by 0 bases and J by 0 bases, leaving 14 bases between them. Germline lookup yields CDR1 LNHDA and CDR2 SQIVND (reference sequence). The CDR3 is 17 residues long. The CDR3 DNA follows: TGTGCCAGTAGTATAGATCTCTTTAGGGGTATGAACACTGAAGCTTTCTTT. Translation: CASSIDLFRGMNTEAFF. The variable domain in full, with the rest retrieved from reference TRBV19 and TRBJ1-1, is DGGITQSPKYLFRKEGQNVTLSCEQNLNHDAMYWYRQDPGQGLRLIYYSQIVNDFQKGDIAEGYSVSREKKESFPLTVTSAQKNPTAFYLCASSIDLFRGMNTEAFFGQGTRLTVV.

V gene TRBV2 combines with J gene TRBJ1-1, with 10 bases that match TRBD1. CDR3 size: 13 residues. CDR1 and CDR2 from the germline V gene are SNHLY and FYNNEI. Germline trimming cut 6 bases from V and 4 bases from J; bases unmatched to any gene: 2. The CDR3 DNA reads as TGTGCCAGCAGAGACAGGGGGCCCACTGAAGCTTTCTTT. Translating gives CASRDRGPTEAFF.

The V and J genes are TRBV5-1 and TRBJ2-7; 12 bases line up with TRBD2. V lost 4 bases to trimming and J lost 5 bases; unmatched junction nucleotides: 4. CDR1 is SGHRS, CDR2 YFSETQ, per germline. This CDR3 is 14 amino acids long. This chain's CDR3 is CASSLTSGSNEQYF. The CDR3 DNA is TGCGCCAGCAGCCTGACTAGCGGGAGCAACGAGCAGTACTTC.

The genes are TRBV7-2 and TRBJ2-1; 7 bases line up with TRBD1. The CDR3 is 13 amino acids. Germline V CDR1 and CDR2: SGHTA, FQGNSA. J gave up 8 bases and V 5 bases, and 6 bases lay outside the gene matches. CDR3 DNA sequence: TGTGCCAGCAGCATCGGGACAGTCCATGAGCAGTTCTTC. It encodes CASSIGTVHEQFF.

The chain carries TRBV2 and TRBJ2-5; TRBD1 aligns across 7 bases. The length of the CDR3 is 15 residues. V gave up 4 bases and J gave up 7 bases; unmatched junction bases: 12. Per the germline V gene, CDR1 is SNHLY and CDR2 is FYNNEI. The CDR3 is CASSGSVGTVGTQYF. CDR3 in DNA: TGTGCCAGCAGTGGTTCGGTAGGGACAGTCGGGACCCAGTACTTC.

The chain has TRBV10-3 and TRBJ1-1, with D perhaps matching TRBD1 (5 bases). Germline V gene data show CDR1 as ENHRY and CDR2 as SYGVKD. The V end was cut by 4 bases, the J end by 5 bases, with 14 bases between. CDR3 length equals 14 residues. CDR3 DNA: TGTGCCATCAGTGCGGTCCAGGGAGGGACTGAAGCTTTCTTT. Residues: CAISAVQGGTEAFF.

This sequence joins TRBV30 and TRBJ1-5, with 7 bases lining up with TRBD1. CDR3 length: 15 residues. CDR1 is GTSNPN, CDR2 SVGIG, per germline (reference sequence). V lost 5 bases to trimming and J lost 0 bases; unmatched junction nucleotides: 7. CDR3 in DNA: TGTGCCTGGGCGTATGGGACAGCTAGCAATCAGCCCCAGCATTTT. Amino acids: CAWAYGTASNQPQHF.

This chain links TRBV11-2 with TRBJ1-4, with 8 bases lining up with TRBD1. J lost 5 bases, V lost 5 bases, and 7 bases had no gene match. The germline CDR1 and CDR2 sequences are SGHAT and FQNNGV. The CDR3 is 15 amino acids. CDR3 nucleotides: TGTGCCAGCAGCGGGGGACAGGAGAGGAATGAAAAACTGTTTTTT. Protein sequence: CASSGGQERNEKLFF.

This rearrangement joins TRBV5-1 to TRBJ1-4; D remains ambiguous. Per the germline V gene, CDR1 is SGHRS and CDR2 is YFSETQ. The CDR3 contains 16 residues. The V gene lost 1 base and the J gene lost 4 bases, with 14 bases spanning the gap. CDR3 sequence reads: CASSLNLPVNNEKLFF. The CDR3 DNA follows: TGCGCCAGCAGCTTGAACTTGCCGGTCAATAATGAAAAACTGTTTTTT.

The V and J genes are TRBV7-2 and TRBJ1-3, with D possibly matching TRBD1 (5 bases). Per the germline V gene, CDR1 is SGHTA and CDR2 is FQGNSA. The CDR3 runs 17 residues. The ends were cut back, 3 bases at V and 3 bases at J, with 18 bases in the middle. CDR3 sequence reads: CASSLGERGVLGNTIYF. As DNA, the CDR3 is TGTGCCAGCAGCTTGGGAGAGCGGGGGGTGCTTGGAAACACCATATATTTT. The full variable domain, its missing parts supplied by reference TRBV7-2 and TRBJ1-3, is GAGVSQSPSNKVTEKGKDVELRCDPISGHTALYWYRQSLGQGLEFLIYFQGNSAPDKSGLPSDRFSAERTGGSVSTLTIQRTQQEDSAVYLCASSLGERGVLGNTIYFGEGSWLTVV.

The chain employs TRBV6-1 and TRBJ2-7; tentatively, D is TRBD2 (6 bases). The CDR3 is made up of 15 amino acids. Trimming removed 4 bases from V and 6 bases from J, with 19 bases in between. Germline CDR1 is MNHNS and CDR2 is SASEGT. The CDR3 nucleotides are TGTGCCAGCAGTGGCGGGGTAGGCCCCGGGTCCGAGCAGTACTTC. Amino acids: CASSGGVGPGSEQYF.

V and J are TRBV12-5 and TRBJ1-2, with 7 positions matching TRBD1. This CDR3 region has 16 residues. J lost 8 bases, V lost 4 bases, and 16 bases had no gene match. CDR1 is LGHNT and CDR2 is FRNRAP in the germline V gene. CDR3 bases: TGTGCTAGTGGTTCAACCCAGAGGGGGCGCATTGGCGGCTACACCTTC. Protein product: CASGSTQRGRIGGYTF.

This rearrangement joins TRBV28 to TRBJ2-1; 11 bases line up with TRBD2. J lost 12 bases, V lost 2 bases, and 3 bases had no gene match. Germline assignment: CDR1 MDHEN and CDR2 SYDVKM. CDR3 length equals 13 residues. The CDR3: CASSLASGRRQFF. The CDR3 DNA reads TGTGCCAGCAGTTTAGCTAGCGGGAGGAGGCAGTTCTTC.

This chain links TRBV10-3 with TRBJ2-2, with 7 bases matching TRBD2. The CDR3 extends over 14 amino acids. Germline values: CDR1 ENHRY, CDR2 SYGVKD. Germline trimming cut 3 bases from V and 3 bases from J; bases unmatched to any gene: 1. The CDR3, as DNA: TGTGCCATCAGTGATGGGGGGGACACCGGGGAGCTGTTTTTT. Translation: CAISDGGDTGELFF.

This chain uses TRBV28 with TRBJ1-2, with 8 bases fitting TRBD1. The CDR3 is 13 amino acids. From germline, CDR1 is MDHEN and CDR2 SYDVKM. J was trimmed by 5 bases and V by 3 bases; bases with no gene match: 2. Here the CDR3 reads CASSFRGRYGYTF. The CDR3 DNA reads as TGTGCCAGCAGTTTCAGGGGGCGGTATGGCTACACCTTC.